Shown below are 18 T cell receptor beta chains from a single sample sequenced in a study of T cell repertoires in cytomegalovirus infection. TCRdb redid the calling of the reads with MiXCR, one entry per CDR3 protein. The sample yields fewer than 300,000 distinct CDR3 sequences, about a quarter seen once. Input material: PBMCs. The receptor source for this set is a human donor in good health (CMV status not recorded). Some clones in this sample may be carry-over from other donors' samples.

The rearrangement links TRBV5-1 to TRBJ1-1; TRBD1 aligns across 7 bases. Germline V gene data show CDR1 as SGHRS and CDR2 as YFSETQ. The CDR3 runs to 13 residues. V lost 3 bases to trimming and J lost 11 bases; unmatched junction nucleotides: 10. CDR3 in DNA: TGCGCCAGCAGCTACGACAGGGAAGAAGTGGCTTTCTTT. It codes for CASSYDREEVAFF. Filled out from reference TRBV5-1 and TRBJ1-1, the complete variable domain reads KAGVTQTPRYLIKTRGQQVTLSCSPISGHRSVSWYQQTPGQGLQFLFEYFSETQRNKGNFPGRFSGRQFSNSRSEMNVSTLELGDSALYLCASSYDREEVAFFGQGTRLTVV.

This clonotype was seen only a few times. The chain combines TRBV11-2 with TRBJ2-7, with a weak D call TRBD2 (6 bases). The germline V gene encodes CDR1 SGHAT and CDR2 FQNNGV. This CDR3 comprises 12 residues. V was shortened by 7 bases and J by 4 bases, with 11 bases between the two germline ends. CDR3 DNA: TGTGCCAGCACCCCGGAGGGTTACGAGCAGTACTTC. Its protein product is CASTPEGYEQYF. Variable domain in full (rest from reference TRBV11-2 and TRBJ2-7): EAGVAQSPRYKIIEKRQSVAFWCNPISGHATLYWYQQILGQGPKLLIQFQNNGVVDDSQLPKDRFSAERLKGVDSTLKIQPAKLEDSAVYLCASTPEGYEQYFGPGTRLTVT.

Concerning this clonotype itself: A much larger clone differs from this one at a single base, so this may be a read error. This CDR3 is missing its conserved last phenylalanine or tryptophan, likely due to a read error. The rearrangement joins TRBV28 to TRBJ1-1; TRBD1 might be the D (5 bases). The CDR3 contains 12 residues. The germline V gene has CDR1 MDHEN and CDR2 SYDVKM. With 5 bases removed from V and 7 bases from J, the gap between germline ends came to 11 bases. In nucleotides, the CDR3 is TGTGCCAGCAGTACTCCGGGACTTGAAGCTTTCTTA. The encoded protein is CASSTPGLEAFL.

This clonotype was counted at least ten times. At one of its ends the junction is not consistent with the germline gene, which may arise from a read error. The V and J genes are TRBV7-2 and TRBJ2-7; D is possibly TRBD1 (5 bases). Per the germline V gene, CDR1 is SGHTA and CDR2 is FQGNSA. This CDR3 is 12 amino acids long. The CDR3 DNA reads TGTGCCAGCAGCTCACAGTGGCAGGGTGTGAACTTC. The encoded protein is CASSSQWQGVNF.

This rearrangement joins TRBV6-1 to TRBJ2-2; a possible D gene is TRBD1 (6 bases). CDR1 MNHNS and CDR2 SASEGT come from the germline V gene. The CDR3 length is 16 residues. Between the trimmed V and J ends, which lost 3 bases and 1 base, there was a span of 12 bases. The CDR3 loop reads CASSDRQVMNTGELFF. In DNA, the CDR3 is TGTGCCAGCAGTGATCGACAGGTGATGAACACCGGGGAGCTGTTTTTT.

V is TRBV18 and J is TRBJ2-2; D not certain. Trimming left V 2 bases short and J 1 base short, with 11 bases between. Germline CDR1 and CDR2: KGHSH and LQKENI. This CDR3 has 16 residues. The CDR3 DNA is TGTGCCAGCTCACCAGGGTTAGCCATGAACACCGGGGAGCTGTTTTTT. It is translated as CASSPGLAMNTGELFF.

In this sample, this clonotype turned up many times. The V gene is TRBV28, the J gene TRBJ2-7; D possibly corresponds to TRBD2 (5 bases). Trimming took 3 bases from V and 7 from J, leaving 19 bases between them. The CDR3 is 15 amino acids. Germline CDR1 is MDHEN and CDR2 is SYDVKM. The CDR3 loop reads CASSFRGSNVKEQYF. In nucleotides, the CDR3 is TGTGCCAGCAGTTTTCGGGGATCCAACGTTAAAGAGCAGTACTTC.

This clonotype was counted a few times. The J gene is TRBJ2-2, the V gene TRBV24-1; 9 nucleotides align to TRBD1. CDR1 and CDR2 (germline): KGHDR, SFDVKD. V was pared by 9 bases and J by 4 bases, with 11 bases of the junction left unmatched. CDR3 length: 16 amino acids. The CDR3 loop reads CATRQGGQGATGELFF. The CDR3 bases are TGTGCCACCCGCCAAGGGGGACAGGGAGCCACCGGGGAGCTGTTTTTT.

This clonotype occurred many times. The chain carries TRBV7-9 and TRBJ2-5, with a tentative D call TRBD2 (5 bases). The V end was cut by 7 bases, the J end by 2 bases, with 14 bases between. CDR3 length: 14 residues. In germline, CDR1 is SEHNR, CDR2 FQNEAQ (reference sequence). DNA for the CDR3: TGTGCCAGCATCCGACTAACCTTACAAGAGACCCAGTACTTC. Translating it yields CASIRLTLQETQYF.

The table lists this clonotype with many counts. The rearrangement joins TRBV7-2 to TRBJ2-5; TRBD2 matches 12 bases. CDR1 is SGHTA and CDR2 is FQGNSA in the germline V gene. The CDR3 has 15 amino acids. Trimming at V came to 5 bases and at J to 8 bases, leaving 9 bases not matched to a gene. CDR3 residues: CASSRLAGGPPTQYF. CDR3 bases: TGTGCCAGCAGCAGGCTAGCGGGGGGGCCCCCAACCCAGTACTTC.

The rearrangement uses TRBV29-1 and TRBJ2-1, with 11 bases lining up with TRBD2. Germline CDR1 is SQVTM and CDR2 is ANQGSEA. There are 16 residues in the CDR3. Trimming cost V 7 bases and J 1 base; bases outside gene matches: 9. The CDR3 DNA reads as TGCAGCGCGGGTCTTTTAGCGGGAGGGTCCTACAATGAGCAGTTCTTC. Its protein product is CSAGLLAGGSYNEQFF.

CDR3 residues: CASRRQGLTYEQYV. DNA for the CDR3: TGTGCCAGCAGACGACAGGGTTTGACCTACGAGCAGTACGTC. The chain combines TRBV6-1 with TRBJ2-7; 7 positions match TRBD1. The CDR3 is 14 amino acids. Germline loops: CDR1 MNHNS, CDR2 SASEGT. The ends lost 6 bases at V and 2 bases at J; junction bases unmatched: 7.

This clonotype was observed a few times. The rearrangement links TRBV28 to TRBJ2-7; unclear D gene. Looked up from germline, CDR1 is MDHEN and CDR2 is SYDVKM. V gave up 4 bases and J gave up 3 bases, with 10 bases separating them. There are 13 residues in the CDR3. The CDR3 coding sequence is TGTGCCAGCAGTTCAGGCAAGAACTACGAGCAGTACTTC. Amino acids: CASSSGKNYEQYF.

This clonotype was detected only a few times. This chain links TRBV12-3 or TRBV12-4 with TRBJ2-1; 9 nucleotides agree with TRBD1. V lost 4 bases, J lost 3 bases, and 4 bases stayed unmatched. This CDR3 is built from 15 residues. In nucleotides, the CDR3 is TGTGCCAGCAGTTCACCGGGACAGGGCTACAATGAGCAGTTCTTC. This gives the protein CASSSPGQGYNEQFF.

This clonotype was detected many times. The V gene is TRBV7-2, the J gene TRBJ2-7, with TRBD2 identical over 13 bases. This CDR3 is built from 15 residues. Unmatched junction bases numbered 8, after V lost 5 bases and J lost 7 bases. Per germline, CDR1 SGHTA and CDR2 FQGNSA. The DNA for the CDR3 is TGTGCCAGCAGCAAAACTAGCGGGGGGGCTTGGGAGCAGTACTTC. Protein product: CASSKTSGGAWEQYF.

This clonotype was seen many times. The V and J genes are TRBV7-2 and TRBJ2-2; D call uncertain. Trimming removed 5 bases from V and 6 bases from J, with 10 bases in between. Germline CDR1 is SGHTA and CDR2 is FQGNSA. The CDR3 extends over 13 amino acids. CDR3 sequence (DNA): TGTGCCAGCAGCAACCAAAGGGCCGGGGAGCTGTTTTTT. Translating gives CASSNQRAGELFF.

Concerning this clonotype itself: Possible read error: a much larger clone is one base away. This chain uses TRBV7-2 with TRBJ1-2; TRBD1 matches 7 bases. Trimming cost V 4 bases and J 4 bases; bases outside gene matches: 6. The CDR3 has 14 amino acids. Germline V gene lookup returns CDR1 SGHTA and CDR2 FQGNSA. The CDR3 sequence: CASSSGTAGYGYTF. The CDR3 region has the DNA TGTGCCAGCAGCTCGGGGACAGCGGGCTATGGCTACACCTTC.

The V call is TRBV7-2, the J call TRBJ2-6; no definite D call. Deletions cut 1 base from V and 0 bases from J, with 10 bases between. Germline CDR1 is SGHTA and CDR2 is FQGNSA. The CDR3 loop spans 17 amino acids. DNA for the CDR3: TGTGCCAGCAGCTTAGGATATCGGAGCTCTGGGGCCAACGTCCTGACTTTC. Translation: CASSLGYRSSGANVLTF.